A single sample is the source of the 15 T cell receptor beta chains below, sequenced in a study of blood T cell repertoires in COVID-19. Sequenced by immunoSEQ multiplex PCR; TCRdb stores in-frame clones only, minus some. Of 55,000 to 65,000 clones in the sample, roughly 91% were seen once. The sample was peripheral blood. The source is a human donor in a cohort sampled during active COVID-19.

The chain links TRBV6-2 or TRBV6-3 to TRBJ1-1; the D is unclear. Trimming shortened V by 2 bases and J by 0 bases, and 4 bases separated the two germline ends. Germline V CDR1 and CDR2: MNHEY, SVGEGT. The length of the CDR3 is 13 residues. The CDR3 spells CASSYRVNTEAFF. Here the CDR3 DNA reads TGTGCCAGCAGTTACAGAGTGAACACTGAAGCTTTCTTT.

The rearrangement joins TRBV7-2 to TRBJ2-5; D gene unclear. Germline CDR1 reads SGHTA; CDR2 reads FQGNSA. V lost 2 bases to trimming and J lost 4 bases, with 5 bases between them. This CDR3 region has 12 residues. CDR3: CASSLTRETQYF. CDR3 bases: TGTGCCAGCAGCTTAACGCGAGAGACCCAGTACTTC.

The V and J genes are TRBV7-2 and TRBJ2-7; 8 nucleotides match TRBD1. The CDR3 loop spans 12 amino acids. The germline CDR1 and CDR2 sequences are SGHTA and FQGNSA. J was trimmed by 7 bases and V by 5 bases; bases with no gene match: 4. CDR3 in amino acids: CASSRGQGEQYF. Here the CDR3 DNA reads TGTGCCAGCAGCCGAGGACAGGGTGAGCAGTACTTC.

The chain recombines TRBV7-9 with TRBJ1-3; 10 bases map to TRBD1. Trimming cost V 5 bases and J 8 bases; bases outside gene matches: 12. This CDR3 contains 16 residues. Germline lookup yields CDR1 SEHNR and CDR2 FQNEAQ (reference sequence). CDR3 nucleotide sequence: TGTGCCAGCAGCGGACGTAAGACAGGGGGCGCGGACACCATATATTTT. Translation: CASSGRKTGGADTIYF.

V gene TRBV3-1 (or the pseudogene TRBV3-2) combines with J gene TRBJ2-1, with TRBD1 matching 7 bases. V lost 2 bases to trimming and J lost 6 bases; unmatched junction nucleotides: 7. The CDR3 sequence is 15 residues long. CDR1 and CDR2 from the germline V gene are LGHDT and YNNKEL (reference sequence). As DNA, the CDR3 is TGTGCCAGCAGCCAATTAGGGGGCACGGTCAATGAGCAGTTCTTC. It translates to CASSQLGGTVNEQFF.

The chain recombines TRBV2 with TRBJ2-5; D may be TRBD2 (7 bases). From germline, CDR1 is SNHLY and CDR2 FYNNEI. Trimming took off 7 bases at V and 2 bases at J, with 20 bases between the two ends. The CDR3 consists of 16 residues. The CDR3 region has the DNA TGTGCCAGCACCAGGGCGGGAGAAAGGGGGCAAGAGACCCAGTACTTC. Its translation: CASTRAGERGQETQYF.

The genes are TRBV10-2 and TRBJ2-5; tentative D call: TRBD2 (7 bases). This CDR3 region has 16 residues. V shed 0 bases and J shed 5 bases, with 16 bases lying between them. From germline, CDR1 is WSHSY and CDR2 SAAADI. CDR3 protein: CASSESRGGARETQYF. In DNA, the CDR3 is TGCGCCAGCAGTGAGTCGCGAGGGGGGGCCCGGGAGACCCAGTACTTC.

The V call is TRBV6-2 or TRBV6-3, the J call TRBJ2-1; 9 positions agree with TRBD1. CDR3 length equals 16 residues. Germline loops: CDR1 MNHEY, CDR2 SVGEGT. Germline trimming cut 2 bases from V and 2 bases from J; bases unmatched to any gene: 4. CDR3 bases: TGTGCCAGCAGTTACGGGGACAGGGACACCTACAATGAGCAGTTCTTC. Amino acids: CASSYGDRDTYNEQFF.

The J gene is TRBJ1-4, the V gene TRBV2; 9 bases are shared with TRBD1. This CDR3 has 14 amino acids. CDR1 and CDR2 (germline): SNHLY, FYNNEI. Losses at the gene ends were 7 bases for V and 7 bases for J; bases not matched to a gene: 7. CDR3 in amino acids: CASITDRGSEKLFF. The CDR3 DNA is TGTGCCAGCATTACGGACAGGGGAAGTGAAAAACTGTTTTTT.

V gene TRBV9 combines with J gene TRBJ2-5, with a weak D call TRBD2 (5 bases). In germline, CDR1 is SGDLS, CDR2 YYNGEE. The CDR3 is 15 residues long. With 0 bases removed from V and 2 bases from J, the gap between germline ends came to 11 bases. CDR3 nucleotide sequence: TGTGCCAGCAGCGTAGGAGGTAGCGATCAAGAGACCCAGTACTTC. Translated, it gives CASSVGGSDQETQYF.

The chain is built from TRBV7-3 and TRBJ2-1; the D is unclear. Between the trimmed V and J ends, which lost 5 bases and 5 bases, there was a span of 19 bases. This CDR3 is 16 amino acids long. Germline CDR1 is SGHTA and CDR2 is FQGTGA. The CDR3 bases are TGTGCCAGCAGCCCAGCCCCCGAACTAAACCACAATGAGCAGTTCTTC. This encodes CASSPAPELNHNEQFF.

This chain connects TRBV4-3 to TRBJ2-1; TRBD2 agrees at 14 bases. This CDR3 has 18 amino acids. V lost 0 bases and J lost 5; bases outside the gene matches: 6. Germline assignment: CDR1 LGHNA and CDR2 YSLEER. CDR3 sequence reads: CASSQDGTSGGRDNEQFF. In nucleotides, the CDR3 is TGCGCCAGCAGCCAAGATGGGACTAGCGGGGGCAGGGACAATGAGCAGTTCTTC.

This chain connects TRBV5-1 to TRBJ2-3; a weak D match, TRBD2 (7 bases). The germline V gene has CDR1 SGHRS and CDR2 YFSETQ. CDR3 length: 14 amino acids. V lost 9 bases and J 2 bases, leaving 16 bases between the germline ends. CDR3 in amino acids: CATSGGRNTDTQYF. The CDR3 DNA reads TGCGCCACCTCCGGGGGGCGGAACACAGATACGCAGTATTTT.

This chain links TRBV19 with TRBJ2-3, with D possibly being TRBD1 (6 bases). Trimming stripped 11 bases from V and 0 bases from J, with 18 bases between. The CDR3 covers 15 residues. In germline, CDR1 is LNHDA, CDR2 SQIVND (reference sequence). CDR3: CAPLQDSPSTDTQYF. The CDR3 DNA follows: TGTGCCCCTCTCCAGGACAGCCCTAGCACAGATACGCAGTATTTT. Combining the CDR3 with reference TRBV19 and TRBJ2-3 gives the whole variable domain DGGITQSPKYLFRKEGQNVTLSCEQNLNHDAMYWYRQDPGQGLRLIYYSQIVNDFQKGDIAEGYSVSREKKESFPLTVTSAQKNPTAFYLCAPLQDSPSTDTQYFGPGTRLTVL.

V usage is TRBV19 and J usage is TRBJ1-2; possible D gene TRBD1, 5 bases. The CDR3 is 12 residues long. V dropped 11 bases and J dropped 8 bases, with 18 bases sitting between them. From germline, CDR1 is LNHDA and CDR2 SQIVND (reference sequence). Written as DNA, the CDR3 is TGTGCCTCCTACGCGGGGCTCTTGGGCTACACCTTC. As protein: CASYAGLLGYTF.